This T cell receptor (beta chain) emerged from a study of glioma-infiltrating T cells listed by TCRdb under 2016. Background for the entire study: Sequencing of TCR alpha- and beta-chain repertoires was performed on glioma tissue, on non-neoplastic brain tissue, and on matched peripheral blood mononuclear cells. To measure how far tissue and blood T-cell populations diverged, each tissue-infiltrating repertoire was compared against the peripheral blood repertoire of the same patient. Three low-grade glioma patients, fewer than 10 primary glioblastoma patients and three non-glioma patients contributing non-neoplastic brain tissue were included in the paired cohort.

General study outcomes and caveats: Small numbers underpinned the group comparisons: several glioblastoma patients, three low-grade glioma patients and three non-neoplastic patients. Very few CDR3 sequences were found to be shared between tissue and blood, and this scarcity was attributed to high CDR3 diversity and limited sampling. VJ-independent divergence between tissue and blood was lower than expected in non-neoplastic patients but higher than expected in all gliomas, particularly low-grade gliomas.

Details on this clonotype: Its antigen target is currently unknown. Its ends do not fully match the called genes, so a read error is possible.

CDR1 MNHEY and CDR2 SVGAGI were looked up in the germline V gene. The CDR3 has 15 amino acids, counting the end cysteine and phenylalanine. Only CDR3 DNA remains: 45 bases, in frame from the first base. TCR alpha and beta CDR3 regions were amplified with the iRepertoire nested amplicon-rescue multiplex PCR (arm-PCR) platform from RNA. For one-step reverse transcription and amplification, roughly 90-400 ng of tissue mRNA or PBMC total RNA was used as input. Following bead purification, Illumina adapters were added by a secondary multiplex PCR, and libraries between 200 and 400 bp were gel-purified. Libraries carried internal 6-nucleotide barcodes used for demultiplexing. The libraries were sequenced on an Illumina MiSeq using 2x220 or 2x250 nucleotide paired-end reads. The paper's data handling went like this. Paired reads were merged with FLASH 1.2.11 and aligned to the GRCh37 human genome with BWA-MEM before extracting TRA and TRB reads. An IMGT-derived reference of cassette sequences and CDR3 motifs, with pseudogenes included, was used for V and J assignment. Reads were translated in three frames, and productive CDR3s were defined by a C…FGXG motif without stop codons. A clonotype was defined as a unique combination of a V-J cassette pair and a CDR3 amino acid sequence. Reads were filtered by Hamming distance, with the threshold set by the sequence error rate of each sample in mapped regions. Through fastp at Q25 and MiXCR, TCRdb rebuilt clones from the public reads, retaining in-frame beta chains. Duplicate CDR3 protein sequences are folded into a single record with the most common DNA and genes. The V and J calls and clone size are TCRdb's, not the authors'. This sample gives fewer than 200,000 distinct CDR3 sequences in total; around 40% of them show up just once. The ten largest clonotypes hold over 4% of the sample.

The sequence came from a human donor with low-grade glioma or glioblastoma, undergoing nonglioma brain surgery, or in good health (not recorded which). Sequenced sample: glioma tissue, nonneoplastic brain tissue, or PBMCs (not recorded which). This chain is built from TRBV6-5 and TRBJ1-2; no confident D gene assignment can be made. DNA sequence: TGTGCCGGCAGTTACTCGATGGTGCAGAACTATGCCTACACCTTC. Protein translation: CAGSYSMVQNYAYTF.